These 15 T cell receptor beta chains originate from one sample sequenced in a study of beta chain features in type 1 diabetes. Expressed TCRB transcripts were sequenced because the entire RNA isolate underwent reverse transcription. The protocol was immunoSEQ multiplex PCR, while the TCRdb copy is restricted to in-frame clones and leaves out a portion. The sample includes about 150,000 clones, around 10% seen only once; the top ten take roughly 2%. The sequencing sample was made of central memory CD4+ T cells from blood. The receptors were sampled from a man aged 18 to 29 in good health.

The chain has TRBV7-9 and TRBJ1-1; 7 bases match TRBD1. The CDR3 loop spans 14 amino acids. Per germline, CDR1 SEHNR and CDR2 FQNEAQ (reference sequence). The V segment lost 5 bases and the J segment 3 bases; nucleotides outside the gene matches: 6. DNA for the CDR3: TGTGCCAGCAGCCCACAGGGGATTTACACTGAAGCTTTCTTT. This encodes CASSPQGIYTEAFF.

The chain joins TRBV29-1 to TRBJ1-1, with TRBD1 matching 9 bases. This CDR3 comprises 15 residues. J gave up 7 bases and V 0 bases, and 9 bases lay outside the gene matches. CDR1 is SQVTM and CDR2 is ANQGSEA in the germline V gene. DNA of the CDR3: TGCAGCGTTGAAGATCCAGGACAGGGGTACGGTGAAGCTTTCTTT. Its translation: CSVEDPGQGYGEAFF.

This chain uses TRBV21-1 with TRBJ2-7; the DNA was not used to check the table's D call, TRBD1. TRBV21-1 is listed as a pseudogene. The CDR3 has 16 residues. The CDR3 DNA follows: TGTGCCAGCAGCAAAGTCCGGGACACGATCTCCTACGAGCAGTACTTC. Translating gives CASSKVRDTISYEQYF.

This clone was seen a handful of times. V gene TRBV27 combines with J gene TRBJ1-1, with a possible D match to TRBD1 (5 bases). The ends were cut back, 5 bases at V and 3 bases at J, with 16 bases in the middle. CDR3 length equals 15 residues. Germline loops: CDR1 MNHEY, CDR2 SMNVEV (reference sequence). DNA of the CDR3: TGTGCCAGCAGTACCTCGCGGGACGGAGACACTGAAGCTTTCTTT. Protein product: CASSTSRDGDTEAFF.

In its sample, this clone was seen a few times. This chain joins TRBV13 and TRBJ1-3; D may be TRBD1 (6 bases). In germline, CDR1 is PRHDT, CDR2 FYEKMQ (reference sequence). The CDR3 runs 15 residues. Trimming left V 3 bases short and J 7 bases short, with 16 bases between. Here the CDR3 DNA reads TGTGCCAGCAGCTTTCGTACAGGGAAGGAGAACACCATATATTTT. This sequence encodes CASSFRTGKENTIYF.

This chain links TRBV7-3 with TRBJ2-3, with 8 bases fitting TRBD1. Germline V CDR1 and CDR2: SGHTA, FQGTGA. The CDR3 extends over 14 amino acids. J was trimmed by 3 bases and V by 2 bases; bases with no gene match: 1. CDR3 sequence (DNA): TGTGCCAGCAGCTTACAGGGGGCAACAGATACGCAGTATTTT. Amino acids: CASSLQGATDTQYF.

This clone was seen a few times. J is TRBJ2-4 and V is TRBV7-9; TRBD1 is a possible D gene (6 bases). Trimming took 4 bases from V and 6 from J, leaving 10 bases between them. Per the germline V gene, CDR1 is SEHNR and CDR2 is FQNEAQ (reference sequence). This CDR3 region has 13 residues. Here the CDR3 DNA reads TGTGCCAGCAGCTCTTTGACAGGAAACATTCAGTACTTC. This translates into CASSSLTGNIQYF.

This clone was counted only a few times. The chain uses TRBV7-2 and TRBJ2-3; D ambiguous. The CDR3 runs 16 residues. Trimming removed 6 bases from V and 10 bases from J, with 26 bases in between. CDR1 and CDR2 (germline): SGHTA, FQGNSA. In DNA form, the CDR3 reads TGTGCCAGCAGTCCCCGGACCGAGACCTATAACCTGGCGCAGTATTTT. Its protein product is CASSPRTETYNLAQYF.

This clone was counted between two and nine times. The chain joins TRBV30 to TRBJ2-1, with D perhaps TRBD1 (6 bases). This CDR3 has 12 residues. Germline V gene sequence: CDR1 GTSNPN, CDR2 SVGIG (reference sequence). V was trimmed by 0 bases and J by 15 bases, leaving 15 bases between them. The CDR3 nucleotides are TGTGCCTGGAGTGTACAGGACAGCAACGTGTTCTTC. Translating it yields CAWSVQDSNVFF.

The V call is TRBV30, the J call TRBJ1-6; 10 nucleotides match TRBD1. The CDR3 consists of 15 residues. Looked up from germline, CDR1 is GTSNPN and CDR2 is SVGIG (reference sequence). V lost 0 bases and J lost 7; bases outside the gene matches: 3. The CDR3 DNA reads as TGTGCCTGGAGTGTAAAGGGACAGGGGAATTCACCCCTCCACTTT. Translation gives CAWSVKGQGNSPLHF.

This clone turned up a few times. The chain couples TRBV30 to TRBJ1-6; the D is unclear. CDR1 is GTSNPN and CDR2 is SVGIG in the germline V gene (reference sequence). CDR3 length equals 14 residues. The ends were cut back, 5 bases at V and 0 bases at J, with 8 bases in the middle. The CDR3 nucleotides are TGTGCCTGGCGTCGGAGCTCCTATAATTCACCCCTCCACTTT. It yields the protein CAWRRSSYNSPLHF.

This clone has just a few counts. This CDR3 is CASSLRDGSTDTQYF. For the CDR3, the DNA is TGCGCCAGCAGCCTGAGGGACGGTAGCACAGATACGCAGTATTTT. The gene calls are TRBV5-1 and TRBJ2-3; D might be TRBD1 or TRBD2, each matching 5 bases. The CDR3 has 15 amino acids. Germline CDR1 and CDR2: SGHRS and YFSETQ. Trimming pared 4 bases from V and 0 bases from J, leaving 12 bases between.

This clone has more than one count but fewer than ten. V usage is TRBV25-1 and J usage is TRBJ2-1; unclear D gene. V was trimmed by 7 bases and J by 3 bases, leaving 16 bases between them. The CDR3 has 15 amino acids. CDR1 and CDR2 (germline): MGHDK, SYGVNS. In DNA, the CDR3 is TGTGCCAGCACCGACCCCGGCCGGTTCTACAATGAGCAGTTCTTC. Translating it yields CASTDPGRFYNEQFF.

At least ten counts were recorded for this clone. Distinct nucleotide sequences in the sample also encode this CDR3. This chain links TRBV18 with TRBJ2-3; D is undetermined. Germline lookup yields CDR1 KGHSH and CDR2 LQKENI. The CDR3 is 14 amino acids. The V end was cut by 0 bases, the J end by 2 bases, with 6 bases between. Here the CDR3 reads CASSPPVSTDTQYF. The CDR3 DNA sequence: TGTGCCAGCTCACCACCCGTCTCCACAGATACGCAGTATTTT. The full variable domain, completed using reference TRBV18 and TRBJ2-3, is NAGVMQNPRHLVRRRGQEARLRCSPMKGHSHVYWYRQLPEEGLKFMVYLQKENIIDESGMPKERFSAEFPKEGPSILRIQQVVRGDSAAYFCASSPPVSTDTQYFGPGTRLTVL.

In this sample, this clone turned up a few times. The chain joins TRBV9 to TRBJ2-5; TRBD2 agrees at 13 bases. In germline, CDR1 is SGDLS, CDR2 YYNGEE. The CDR3 is 18 residues long. V trimming: 3 bases; J trimming: 3 bases; junction bases outside the gene matches: 11. DNA of the CDR3: TGTGCCAGCAGCGCCCCCCTGCCGGGACTAGCGGGGAAAGAGACCCAGTACTTC. Translated: CASSAPLPGLAGKETQYF.